Listed here are 8 T cell receptor beta chains from one sample, sequenced in a study of blood T cell repertoires in COVID-19. TCRdb keeps only in-frame clones here, not all; method: immunoSEQ multiplex PCR. The sample includes 330,000 or so clones, about 92% of them seen just once. The specimen was PBMCs or T cells enriched from blood (not recorded which). These receptor sequences come from a woman aged 25 to 45 who had recovered from COVID-19.

Here the CDR3 DNA reads TGTGCCAGTACCGACGGGACAGGTCCTCTCACTAATGAAAAACTGTTTTTT. Translation gives CASTDGTGPLTNEKLFF. This chain uses TRBV19 with TRBJ1-4; TRBD1 matches at 8 bases. There are 17 residues in the CDR3. CDR1 LNHDA and CDR2 SQIVND come from the germline V gene (reference sequence). V lost 7 bases and J lost 2; bases outside the gene matches: 12.

The chain carries TRBV30 and TRBJ1-2; D is ambiguous. The germline V and J ends were trimmed by 2 bases and 7 bases, with 14 bases remaining between them. This CDR3 comprises 13 residues. Germline loops: CDR1 GTSNPN, CDR2 SVGIG (reference sequence). CDR3 loop: CAWSPTAFGGYTF. The CDR3 DNA follows: TGTGCCTGGAGTCCAACAGCCTTCGGTGGCTACACCTTC.

V is TRBV19 and J is TRBJ1-2, with TRBD1 matching 7 bases. The CDR3 loop spans 16 amino acids. Germline CDR1 and CDR2: LNHDA and SQIVND (reference sequence). Trimming cost V 2 bases and J 5 bases; bases outside gene matches: 11. The CDR3 loop reads CASSIQGVSAAYGYTF. The DNA for the CDR3 is TGTGCCAGTAGTATACAGGGGGTTTCGGCCGCGTATGGCTACACCTTC.

This clone was counted once. The genes are TRBV5-8 and TRBJ1-4; 8 nucleotides agree with TRBD1. V lost 6 bases and J lost 7; bases outside the gene matches: 5. Looked up from germline, CDR1 is SGHTS and CDR2 is YDEGEE. The CDR3 has 13 amino acids. The CDR3 is CASTDRGREKLFF. The CDR3 DNA reads as TGTGCCAGCACCGACAGGGGACGTGAAAAACTGTTTTTT.

The chain is built from TRBV4-1 and TRBJ1-1; the D gene is possibly TRBD1 (6 bases). Germline CDR1 MGHRA, CDR2 YSYEKL. The CDR3 consists of 18 residues. V was shortened by 0 bases and J by 3 bases, with 20 bases between the two germline ends. The CDR3 nucleotides read TGCGCCAGCAGCCAAGAGGCGGGAGCAGGGGTAATTGACACTGAAGCTTTCTTT. The encoded protein is CASSQEAGAGVIDTEAFF.

The J gene is TRBJ2-1, the V gene TRBV24-1; TRBD1 matches at 9 bases. Losses at the gene ends were 1 base for V and 4 bases for J; bases not matched to a gene: 7. Germline lookup yields CDR1 KGHDR and CDR2 SFDVKD. The CDR3 covers 17 residues. Written as DNA, the CDR3 is TGTGCCACCAGTGATTTCACAGGGGGCGCGGGGTACAATGAGCAGTTCTTC. Protein sequence: CATSDFTGGAGYNEQFF.

In its sample, this clone was seen once. The chain links TRBV19 to TRBJ1-6, with 8 bases lining up with TRBD1. The CDR3 sequence is 14 residues long. Trimming took 9 bases from V and 5 from J; bases not matched to a gene: 6. Per germline, CDR1 LNHDA and CDR2 SQIVND (reference sequence). The CDR3, as DNA: TGTGCCAGCAGGGTGGGACAGGATAATTCACCCCTCCACTTT. This codes for CASRVGQDNSPLHF.

This clone was picked up one time. V is TRBV19 and J is TRBJ2-1; 8 bases are a match to TRBD1. The CDR3 sequence is 14 residues long. Germline loops: CDR1 LNHDA, CDR2 SQIVND (reference sequence). V gave up 6 bases and J gave up 4 bases; unmatched junction bases: 5. The CDR3 region is CASRPGGSYNEQFF. Here the CDR3 DNA reads TGTGCCAGTAGGCCAGGGGGCAGTTACAATGAGCAGTTCTTC.